These 4 T cell receptor beta chains were all obtained from the same sample, sequenced in a study of control samples from healthy donors and cancer patients. Repertoires were generated with immunoSEQ multiplex PCR, while TCRdb's copy carries only in-frame clones and drops some. Here the sample spans about 49,000 clones, approximately 86% being singletons. The sequencing input was PBMCs. These receptors came from a woman aged 50 to 65 with lung cancer.

This chain uses TRBV4-3 with TRBJ2-2; 10 nucleotides line up with TRBD2. Trimming removed 1 base from V and 2 bases from J; junction bases left unmatched: 10. This CDR3 is built from 19 residues. CDR1 and CDR2 (germline): LGHNA, YSLEER. The CDR3, as DNA: TGCGCCAGCAGCCAAGGCGGGGCTAGCGGGAGTCTCAACACCGGGGAGCTGTTTTTT. Protein product: CASSQGGASGSLNTGELFF.

This sequence joins TRBV7-3 and TRBJ2-2; perhaps TRBD1 as D (6 bases). CDR3 length: 14 residues. Germline CDR1 SGHTA, CDR2 FQGTGA. V was shortened by 5 bases and J by 7 bases, with 14 bases between the two germline ends. The CDR3 DNA sequence: TGTGCCAGCAGCACGACAGGTTACGGCGGGGAGCTGTTTTTT. Protein: CASSTTGYGGELFF.

The chain uses TRBV28 and TRBJ2-7; TRBD2 is a possible D gene (6 bases). The germline V and J ends were trimmed by 2 bases and 7 bases, with 9 bases remaining between them. Germline CDR1 MDHEN, CDR2 SYDVKM. This CDR3 contains 12 residues. The CDR3 DNA reads TGTGCCAGCAGTTTACGTGGGGGGGAGCAGTACTTC. Protein: CASSLRGGEQYF.

The rearrangement links TRBV30 to TRBJ1-3; possible D gene TRBD1, 5 bases. The CDR3 contains 14 residues. CDR1 is GTSNPN and CDR2 is SVGIG in the germline V gene (reference sequence). V gave up 4 bases and J gave up 0 bases, with 10 bases separating them. The CDR3 DNA reads TGTGCCTGGAATCGAGGGGACTCTGGAAACACCATATATTTT. This codes for CAWNRGDSGNTIYF.